This T cell receptor beta chain was sequenced for a study of blood T cell repertoires in COVID-19. Study in general: There were acute and convalescent COVID-19 samples, and they came from the United States, Italy and Spain. T cells, B-cell-depleted T cells, or PBMCs supplied cDNA or gDNA.

Cohorts were based on clinical histories the participants reported. In the authors' methods: Estimation of nucleated cell counts was performed using reference gene primer amplification. Profiling relied on immunoSEQ multiplex PCR, and the TCRdb table lists in-frame clones only, not all of them. V and J calls and clone size are as listed in that table; D and trimming were resolved from the DNA. The sample contains a few hundred thousand clones, about four fifths of which appear only once. CDR1 LGHNA and CDR2 YSLEER come from the germline V gene. The length of the CDR3 is 16 residues. Unmatched junction bases numbered 8, after V lost 0 bases and J lost 4 bases.

The chain has TRBV4-3 and TRBJ1-2, with 7 bases lining up with TRBD1. The specimen was PBMCs or T cells enriched from blood (not recorded which). This clonotype was sampled from a woman between 35 and 50 years old with acute COVID-19. The CDR3 DNA sequence: TGCGCCAGCAGCCAAGATTGGCCCAGGGGGGTCTATGGCTACACCTTC. Translated, it gives CASSQDWPRGVYGYTF.